This TCR beta chain was obtained from a study of blood T cell repertoires in COVID-19. Sequencing was performed with immunoSEQ multiplex PCR; in TCRdb, only in-frame clones are kept and a portion is missing. The table lists about 200,000 clones, about nine tenths of them singletons. This clone was counted only a few times. In the same sample, other DNA sequences code for this CDR3. The CDR3 runs 14 residues. V lost 4 bases to trimming and J lost 4 bases; unmatched junction nucleotides: 5. Germline CDR1 is LNHDA and CDR2 is SQIVND (reference sequence). Sequencing was performed on PBMCs or T cells enriched from blood (not recorded which). The V call is TRBV19, the J call TRBJ1-2; 8 bases match TRBD1. The receptor comes from a man aged 30 to 45 who had recovered from COVID-19. This CDR3 is CASSSRGQGYGYTF. As DNA, the CDR3 is TGTGCCAGTAGTAGCAGGGGGCAAGGCTATGGCTACACCTTC.